This T cell receptor (beta chain) stems from a study of OX40 agonist ivuxolimab in advanced cancers. About this clone: What it binds is not known.

V was trimmed by 5 bases and J by 4 bases, leaving 11 bases between them. This CDR3 region has 14 residues. Looked up from germline, CDR1 is MNHEY and CDR2 is SVGAGI. Here immunoSEQ multiplex PCR was the method, and the copy in TCRdb shows in-frame clones only, minus some. There are 60,000 to 75,000 clones in the sample; roughly 89% occur only once, and 13% to 15% lies in the top ten. Blood samples were obtained at baseline, cycle 4 day 1, and cycle 7 day 1. Study conclusions and caveats: Determination of antigen specificity was not performed for the expanded peripheral T cells. In a subset of nonresponders, normalized T-cell clonal expansion was also low. More expanded clones were seen, on average, in CD8+ T cells than in CD4+.

This TCR was recovered from an adult with an advanced solid tumor such as melanoma, head and neck, liver or kidney cancer. This chain joins TRBV6-5 and TRBJ1-4; possible D gene TRBD1, 5 bases. The sample here was CD4+ or CD8+ T cells sorted from blood, taken in a trial of the OX40 agonist ivuxolimab. The CDR3 DNA follows: TGTGCCAGCAGTCCGGGACGGTTTAATGAAAAACTGTTTTTT. Translated, it gives CASSPGRFNEKLFF.